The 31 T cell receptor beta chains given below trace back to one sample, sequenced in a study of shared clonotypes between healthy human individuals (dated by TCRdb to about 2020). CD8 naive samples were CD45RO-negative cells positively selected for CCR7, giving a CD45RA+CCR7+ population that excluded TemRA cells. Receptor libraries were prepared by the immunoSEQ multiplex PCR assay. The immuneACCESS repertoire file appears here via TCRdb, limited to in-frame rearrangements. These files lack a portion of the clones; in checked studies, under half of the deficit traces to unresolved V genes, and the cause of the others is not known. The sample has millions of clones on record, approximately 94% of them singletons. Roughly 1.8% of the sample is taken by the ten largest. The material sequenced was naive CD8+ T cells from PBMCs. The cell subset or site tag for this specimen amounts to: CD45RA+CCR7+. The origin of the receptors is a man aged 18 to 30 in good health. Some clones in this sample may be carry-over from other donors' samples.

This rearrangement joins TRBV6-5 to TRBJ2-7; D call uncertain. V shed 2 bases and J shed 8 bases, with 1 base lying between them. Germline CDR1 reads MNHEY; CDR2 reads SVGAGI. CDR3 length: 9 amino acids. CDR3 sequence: CASSYQQYF. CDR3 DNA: TGTGCCAGCAGTTACCAGCAGTACTTC.

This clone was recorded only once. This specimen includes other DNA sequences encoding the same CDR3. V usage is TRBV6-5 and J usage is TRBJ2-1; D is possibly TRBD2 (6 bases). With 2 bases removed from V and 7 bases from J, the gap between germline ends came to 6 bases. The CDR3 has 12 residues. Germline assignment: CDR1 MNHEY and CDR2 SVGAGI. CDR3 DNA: TGTGCCAGCAGTTACAGCGGGAATGAGCAGTTCTTC. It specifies CASSYSGNEQFF.

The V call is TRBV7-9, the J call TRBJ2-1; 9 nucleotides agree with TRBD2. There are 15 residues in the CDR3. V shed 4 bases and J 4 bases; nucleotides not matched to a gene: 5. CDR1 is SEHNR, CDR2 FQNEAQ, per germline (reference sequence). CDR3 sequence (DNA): TGTGCCAGCAGCTCTTTGACTAGCGGATACAATGAGCAGTTCTTC. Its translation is CASSSLTSGYNEQFF.

The CDR3 bases are TGTGCCAGCAGCGGAAGGACGCCGGGTGAGACCCAGTACTTC. Protein product: CASSGRTPGETQYF. The V call is TRBV7-8, the J call TRBJ2-5; D call uncertain. Germline V lookup: CDR1 SGHVS, CDR2 FQNEAQ. The CDR3 is 14 residues long. Trimming stripped 5 bases from V and 5 bases from J, with 15 bases between.

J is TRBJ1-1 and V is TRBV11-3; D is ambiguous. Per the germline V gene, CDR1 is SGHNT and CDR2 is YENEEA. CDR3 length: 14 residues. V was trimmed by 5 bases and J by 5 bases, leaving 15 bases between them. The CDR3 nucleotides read TGTGCCAGCAGCCTTAGTGGGTCTGGGACTGAAGCTTTCTTT. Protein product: CASSLSGSGTEAFF. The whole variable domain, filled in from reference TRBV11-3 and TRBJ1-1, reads EAGVVQSPRYKIIEKKQPVAFWCNPISGHNTLYWYLQNLGQGPELLIRYENEEAVDDSQLPKDRFSAERLKGVDSTLKIQPAELGDSAVYLCASSLSGSGTEAFFGQGTRLTVV.

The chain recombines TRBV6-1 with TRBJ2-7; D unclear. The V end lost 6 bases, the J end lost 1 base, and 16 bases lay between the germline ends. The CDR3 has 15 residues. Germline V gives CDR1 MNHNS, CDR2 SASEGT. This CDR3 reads CASSGRTGLSYEQYF. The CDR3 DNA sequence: TGTGCCAGCAGCGGCCGGACGGGCCTTTCCTACGAGCAGTACTTC.

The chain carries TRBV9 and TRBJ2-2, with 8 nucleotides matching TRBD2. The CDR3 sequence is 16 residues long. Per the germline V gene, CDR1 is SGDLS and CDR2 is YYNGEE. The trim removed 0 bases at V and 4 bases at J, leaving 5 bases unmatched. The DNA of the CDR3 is TGTGCCAGCAGCGTAGTATTAGCGGGAAGCACCGGGGAGCTGTTTTTT. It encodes CASSVVLAGSTGELFF. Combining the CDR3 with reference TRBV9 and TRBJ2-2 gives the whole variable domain DSGVTQTPKHLITATGQRVTLRCSPRSGDLSVYWYQQSLDQGLQFLIQYYNGEERAKGNILERFSAQQFPDLHSELNLSSLELGDSALYFCASSVVLAGSTGELFFGEGSRLTVL.

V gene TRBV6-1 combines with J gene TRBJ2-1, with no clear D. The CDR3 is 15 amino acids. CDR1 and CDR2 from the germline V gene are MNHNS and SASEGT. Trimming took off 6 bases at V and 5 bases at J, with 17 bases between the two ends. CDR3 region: CASSLTRGVDNEQFF. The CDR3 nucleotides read TGTGCCAGCAGCTTAACTCGTGGGGTCGACAATGAGCAGTTCTTC.

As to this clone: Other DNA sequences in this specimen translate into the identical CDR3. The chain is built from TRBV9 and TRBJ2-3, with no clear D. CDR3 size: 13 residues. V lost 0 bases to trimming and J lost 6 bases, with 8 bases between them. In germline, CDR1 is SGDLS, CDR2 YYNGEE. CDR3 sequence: CASSVDSPDTQYF. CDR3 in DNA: TGTGCCAGCAGCGTAGACAGCCCTGATACGCAGTATTTT.

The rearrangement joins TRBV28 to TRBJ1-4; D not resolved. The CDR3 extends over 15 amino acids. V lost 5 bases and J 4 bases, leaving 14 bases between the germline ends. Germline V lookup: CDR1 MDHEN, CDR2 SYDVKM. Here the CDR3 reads CASSPPSLDNEKLFF. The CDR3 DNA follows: TGTGCCAGCAGTCCCCCGTCCCTGGATAATGAAAAACTGTTTTTT.

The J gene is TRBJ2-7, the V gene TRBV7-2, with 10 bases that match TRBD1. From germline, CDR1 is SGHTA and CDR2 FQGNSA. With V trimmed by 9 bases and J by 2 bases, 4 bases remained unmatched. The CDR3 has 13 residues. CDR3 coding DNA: TGTGCCAGTTCGGACAGGGGGACCTACGAGCAGTACTTC. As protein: CASSDRGTYEQYF.

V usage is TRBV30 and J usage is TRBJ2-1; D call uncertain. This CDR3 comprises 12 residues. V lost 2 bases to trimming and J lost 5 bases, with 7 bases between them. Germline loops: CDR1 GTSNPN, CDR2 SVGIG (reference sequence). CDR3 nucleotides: TGTGCCTGGAGTCTGGGTAACAATGAGCAGTTCTTC. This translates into CAWSLGNNEQFF.

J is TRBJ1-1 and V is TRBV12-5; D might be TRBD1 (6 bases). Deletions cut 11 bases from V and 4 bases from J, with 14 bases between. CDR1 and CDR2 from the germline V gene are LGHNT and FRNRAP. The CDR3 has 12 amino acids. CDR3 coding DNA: TGTGCTTCCTCCGGGGGGGCCACTGAAGCTTTCTTT. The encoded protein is CASSGGATEAFF.

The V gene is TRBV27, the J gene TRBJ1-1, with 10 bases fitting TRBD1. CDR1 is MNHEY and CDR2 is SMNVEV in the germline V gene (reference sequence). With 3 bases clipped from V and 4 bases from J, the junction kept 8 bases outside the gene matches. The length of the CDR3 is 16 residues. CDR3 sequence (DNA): TGTGCCAGCAGTTTCTGGGACAGGGGTTTGGGCACTGAAGCTTTCTTT. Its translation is CASSFWDRGLGTEAFF.

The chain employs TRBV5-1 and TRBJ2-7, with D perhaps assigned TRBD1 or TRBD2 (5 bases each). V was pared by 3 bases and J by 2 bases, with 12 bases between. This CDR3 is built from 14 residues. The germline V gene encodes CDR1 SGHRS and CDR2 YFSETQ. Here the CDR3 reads CASSWGRGTYEQYF. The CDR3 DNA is TGCGCCAGCAGCTGGGGCCGGGGAACCTACGAGCAGTACTTC.

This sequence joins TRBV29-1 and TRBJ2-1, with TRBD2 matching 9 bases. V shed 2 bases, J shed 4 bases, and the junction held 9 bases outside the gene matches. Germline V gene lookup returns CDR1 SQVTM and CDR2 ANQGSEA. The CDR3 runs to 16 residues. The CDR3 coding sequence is TGCAGCGTTGAAACGGCTAGCGGGAAGTGGTACAATGAGCAGTTCTTC. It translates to CSVETASGKWYNEQFF.

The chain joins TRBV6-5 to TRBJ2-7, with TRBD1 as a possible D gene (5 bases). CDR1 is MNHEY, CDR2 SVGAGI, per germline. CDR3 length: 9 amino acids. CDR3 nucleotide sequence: TGTGCCAGCAGTTCACACAGGAAAGTA. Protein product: CASSSHRKV.

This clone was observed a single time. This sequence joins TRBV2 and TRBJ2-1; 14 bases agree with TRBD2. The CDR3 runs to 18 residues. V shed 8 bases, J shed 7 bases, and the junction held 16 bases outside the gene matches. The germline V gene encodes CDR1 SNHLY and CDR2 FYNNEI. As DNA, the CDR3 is TGTGCCAGCCGAACAGGGGTTGGGACTAGCGGGAGTTTAAATGAGCAGTTCTTC. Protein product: CASRTGVGTSGSLNEQFF.

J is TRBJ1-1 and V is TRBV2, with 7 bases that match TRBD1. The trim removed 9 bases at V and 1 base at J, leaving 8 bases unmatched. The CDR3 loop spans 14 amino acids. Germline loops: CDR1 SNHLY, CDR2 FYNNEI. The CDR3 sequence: CASNPGGRNTEAFF. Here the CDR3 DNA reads TGTGCCAGTAACCCAGGGGGGAGGAACACTGAAGCTTTCTTT.

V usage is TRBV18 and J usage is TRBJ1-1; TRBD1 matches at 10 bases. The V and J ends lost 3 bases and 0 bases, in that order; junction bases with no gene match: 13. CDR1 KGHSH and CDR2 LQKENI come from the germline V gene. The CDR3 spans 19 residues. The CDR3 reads CASSPLGQGPNALNTEAFF. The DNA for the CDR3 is TGTGCCAGCTCACCCTTGGGACAGGGGCCTAATGCCCTGAACACTGAAGCTTTCTTT.

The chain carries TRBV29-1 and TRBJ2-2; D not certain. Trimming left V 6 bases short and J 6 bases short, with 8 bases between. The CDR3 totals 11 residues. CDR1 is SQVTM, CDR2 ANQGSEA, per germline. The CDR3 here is CSVMLAGELFF. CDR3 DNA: TGCAGCGTAATGCTAGCCGGGGAGCTGTTTTTT.

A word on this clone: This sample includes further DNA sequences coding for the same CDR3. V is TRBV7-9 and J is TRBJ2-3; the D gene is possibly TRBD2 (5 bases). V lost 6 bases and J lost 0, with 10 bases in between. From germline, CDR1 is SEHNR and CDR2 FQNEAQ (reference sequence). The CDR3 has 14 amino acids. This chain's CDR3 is CASRGGGSTDTQYF. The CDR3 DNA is TGTGCCAGCAGGGGCGGAGGCAGCACAGATACGCAGTATTTT.

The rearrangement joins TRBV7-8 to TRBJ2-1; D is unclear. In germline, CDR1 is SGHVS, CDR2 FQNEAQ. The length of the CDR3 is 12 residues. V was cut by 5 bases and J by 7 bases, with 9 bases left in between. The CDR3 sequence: CASSKPPNEQFF. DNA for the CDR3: TGTGCCAGCAGCAAACCCCCAAATGAGCAGTTCTTC.

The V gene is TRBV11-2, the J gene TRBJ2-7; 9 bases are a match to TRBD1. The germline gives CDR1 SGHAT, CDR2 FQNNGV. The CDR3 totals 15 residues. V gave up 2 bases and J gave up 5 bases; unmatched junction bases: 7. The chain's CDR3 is CASSLRDRVHHEQYF. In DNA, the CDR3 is TGTGCCAGCAGCTTACGGGACAGGGTACACCACGAGCAGTACTTC.

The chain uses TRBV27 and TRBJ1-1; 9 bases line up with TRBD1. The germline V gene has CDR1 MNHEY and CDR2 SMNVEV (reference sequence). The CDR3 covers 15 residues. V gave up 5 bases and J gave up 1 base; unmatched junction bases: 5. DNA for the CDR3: TGTGCCAGCAGTGGTACAGGGGGCTGGAACACTGAAGCTTTCTTT. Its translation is CASSGTGGWNTEAFF.

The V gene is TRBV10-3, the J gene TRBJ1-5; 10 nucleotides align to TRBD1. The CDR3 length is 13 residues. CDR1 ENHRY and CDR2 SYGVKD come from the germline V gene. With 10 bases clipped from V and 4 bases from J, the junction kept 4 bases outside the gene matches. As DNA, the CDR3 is TGTGCCACCGGACAGGGGGGAAATCAGCCCCAGCATTTT. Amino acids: CATGQGGNQPQHF.

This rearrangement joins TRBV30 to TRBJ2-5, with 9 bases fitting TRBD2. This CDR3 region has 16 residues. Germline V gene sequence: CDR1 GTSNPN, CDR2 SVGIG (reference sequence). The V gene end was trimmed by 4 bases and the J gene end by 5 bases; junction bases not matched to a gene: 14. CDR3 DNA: TGTGCCTGGATGGTTCTTGCGGGAGGGCCCCTGGAGACCCAGTACTTC. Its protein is CAWMVLAGGPLETQYF.

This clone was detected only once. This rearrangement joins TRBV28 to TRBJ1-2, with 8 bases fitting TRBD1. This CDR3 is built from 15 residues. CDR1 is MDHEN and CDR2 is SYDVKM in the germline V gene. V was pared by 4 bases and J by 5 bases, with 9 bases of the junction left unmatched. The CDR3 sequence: CASSYPRQGRYGYTF. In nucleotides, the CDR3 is TGTGCCAGCAGTTACCCACGACAGGGGCGATATGGCTACACCTTC.

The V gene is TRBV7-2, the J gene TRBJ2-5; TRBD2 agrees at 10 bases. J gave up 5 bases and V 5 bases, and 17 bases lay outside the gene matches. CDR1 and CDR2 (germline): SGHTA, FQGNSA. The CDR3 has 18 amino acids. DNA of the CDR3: TGTGCCAGCAGCAGAACCGGGACTAGCGCGTCCCATGGGGAGACCCAGTACTTC. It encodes CASSRTGTSASHGETQYF.

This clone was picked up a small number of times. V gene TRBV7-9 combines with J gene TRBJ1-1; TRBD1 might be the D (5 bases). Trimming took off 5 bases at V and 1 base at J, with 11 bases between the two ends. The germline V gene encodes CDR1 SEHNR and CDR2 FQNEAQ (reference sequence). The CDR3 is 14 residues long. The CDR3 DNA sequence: TGTGCCAGCAGCCGGACACCCGAGAACACTGAAGCTTTCTTT. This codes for CASSRTPENTEAFF.

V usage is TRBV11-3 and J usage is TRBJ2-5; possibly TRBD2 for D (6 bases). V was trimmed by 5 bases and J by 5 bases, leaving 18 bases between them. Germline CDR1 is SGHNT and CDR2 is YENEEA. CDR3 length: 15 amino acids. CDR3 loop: CASSARRGLRETQYF. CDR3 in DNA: TGTGCCAGCAGCGCCCGACGGGGACTCCGGGAGACCCAGTACTTC.